The 17 T cell receptor beta chains given below trace back to one sample, sequenced in a study of CD8 T cells in ankylosing spondylitis. Regarding the study as a whole: Seven to nine highly homologous variants made up a TCR beta motif, and this motif appeared characteristic of ankylosing spondylitis blood.

TCRdb recomputed calls from the 5' RACE reads with MiXCR, one row per CDR3 protein. The table records under 850,000 distinct CDR3 sequences, 15% to 20% of them present only once. Their cognate antigens are unknown. The sequenced sample was blood, either unsorted or a sorted T cell fraction (not recorded which). The receptor set was obtained from a male donor with ankylosing spondylitis.

This chain joins TRBV12-3 or TRBV12-4 and TRBJ2-2; 7 nucleotides agree with TRBD1. Trimming cost V 5 bases and J 1 base; bases outside gene matches: 7. CDR3 size: 16 residues. The chain's CDR3 is CASSPIGTVNTGELFF. The DNA for the CDR3 is TGTGCCAGCAGTCCTATCGGGACAGTGAACACCGGGGAGCTGTTTTTT.

This chain links TRBV7-9 with TRBJ2-7; D uncertain. Germline CDR1 and CDR2: SEHNR and FQNEAQ (reference sequence). The V end was cut by 5 bases, the J end by 4 bases, with 9 bases between. The CDR3 length is 12 residues. CDR3 coding DNA: TGTGCCAGCAGCCCCTCCGAATACGAGCAGTACTTC. Amino acid sequence: CASSPSEYEQYF.

The chain combines TRBV11-2 with TRBJ1-1; tentative D call: TRBD1 (6 bases). Trimming pared 2 bases from V and 2 bases from J, leaving 12 bases between. This CDR3 has 15 amino acids. CDR1 SGHAT and CDR2 FQNNGV come from the germline V gene. This CDR3 is CASSLSQGINTEAFF. DNA of the CDR3: TGTGCCAGCAGCTTAAGCCAGGGGATTAACACTGAAGCTTTCTTT.

V is TRBV20-1 and J is TRBJ2-7; no definite D call. This CDR3 contains 13 residues. Germline assignment: CDR1 DFQATT and CDR2 SNEGSKA (reference sequence). The V and J ends lost 0 bases and 0 bases respectively, with 6 bases between them. The CDR3 loop reads CSARDAASYEQYF. The CDR3 coding sequence is TGCAGTGCTAGAGATGCGGCCTCCTACGAGCAGTACTTC.

The CDR3, as DNA: TGCAGCGTTGAAGATTTTGGGACACGGGGTTCCTACGAGCAGTACTTC. This gives the protein CSVEDFGTRGSYEQYF. The chain combines TRBV29-1 with TRBJ2-7; D might be TRBD1 (6 bases). V gave up 0 bases and J gave up 1 base, with 16 bases separating them. This CDR3 is built from 16 residues. Germline-derived CDR1 and CDR2 are SQVTM and ANQGSEA.

This clonotype was found many times. The V and J genes are TRBV3-1 and TRBJ2-1, with D unresolved. CDR1 is LGHDT, CDR2 YNNKEL, per germline (reference sequence). V was clipped by 4 bases and J by 10 bases, with 17 bases between them. The CDR3 is 14 amino acids. CDR3 in amino acids: CASSRAMWIAEQFF. In DNA form, the CDR3 reads TGTGCCAGCAGCCGCGCGATGTGGATAGCAGAGCAGTTCTTC.

This clonotype was observed many times. The chain's CDR3 is CASSEGSWGNTEAFF. CDR3 nucleotides: TGTGCCAGCAGTGAGGGCAGTTGGGGAAACACTGAAGCTTTCTTT. The chain uses TRBV6-1 and TRBJ1-1; D not resolved. Trimming pared 3 bases from V and 2 bases from J, leaving 13 bases between. This CDR3 is built from 15 residues. Germline values: CDR1 MNHNS, CDR2 SASEGT.

This clonotype came up many times. This chain joins TRBV12-3 or TRBV12-4 and TRBJ1-2, with D uncertain. This CDR3 is 13 amino acids long. V lost 1 base and J 5 bases, leaving 8 bases between the germline ends. CDR3 bases: TGTGCCAGCAGTTTAGGTAGCCCTTATGGCTACACCTTC. Translated, it gives CASSLGSPYGYTF.

The sample holds a few counts of this clonotype. The chain employs TRBV10-3 and TRBJ2-7; TRBD2 might be the D (5 bases). V shed 2 bases and J shed 7 bases, with 12 bases lying between them. This CDR3 region has 13 residues. The germline gives CDR1 ENHRY, CDR2 SYGVKD. CDR3 DNA: TGTGCCATCAGTGAGGTACCTAGCTATGAGCAGTACTTC. It specifies CAISEVPSYEQYF.

The rearrangement links TRBV15 to TRBJ2-5; D unresolved. V was trimmed by 0 bases and J by 5 bases, leaving 7 bases between them. Germline V gives CDR1 LNHNV, CDR2 YYDKDF (reference sequence). The CDR3 sequence is 13 residues long. The CDR3: CATSRDTRETQYF. The CDR3 DNA is TGTGCCACCAGCAGAGATACGAGGGAGACCCAGTACTTC. The full variable domain, with the rest looked up from reference TRBV15 and TRBJ2-5, is DAMVIQNPRYQVTQFGKPVTLSCSQTLNHNVMYWYQQKSSQAPKLLFHYYDKDFNNEADTPDNFQSRRPNTSFCFLDIRSPGLGDTAMYLCATSRDTRETQYFGPGTRLLVL.

V is TRBV7-6 and J is TRBJ2-3; no definite D call. The CDR3 runs 13 residues. V was shortened by 5 bases and J by 9 bases, with 15 bases between the two germline ends. The V gene's germline CDR1 is SGHVS and CDR2 FNYEAQ. The CDR3 reads CASSPYQAQTQYF. CDR3 nucleotides: TGTGCCAGCAGCCCATACCAGGCCCAGACGCAGTATTTT.

CDR3 DNA sequence: TGTGCCAGCAGGTCACTACAGGGAAACTATGGCTACACCTTC. Protein sequence: CASRSLQGNYGYTF. The chain has TRBV28 and TRBJ1-2; possibly TRBD1 for D (6 bases). V lost 6 bases and J lost 2, with 13 bases in between. CDR1 is MDHEN, CDR2 SYDVKM, per germline. The CDR3 contains 14 residues.

A few counts support this clonotype. V usage is TRBV4-3 and J usage is TRBJ2-7; 7 positions match TRBD2. V was pared by 0 bases and J by 2 bases, with 4 bases of the junction left unmatched. The V gene's germline CDR1 is LGHNA and CDR2 YSLEER. This CDR3 is built from 15 residues. This chain's CDR3 is CASSQEAGVAYEQYF. Here the CDR3 DNA reads TGCGCCAGCAGCCAAGAGGCGGGAGTCGCCTACGAGCAGTACTTC.

Many counts were recorded for this clonotype. J is TRBJ1-6 and V is TRBV29-1, with D perhaps TRBD1 (6 bases). Germline V lookup: CDR1 SQVTM, CDR2 ANQGSEA. There are 13 residues in the CDR3. V shed 4 bases and J shed 5 bases, with 9 bases lying between them. The CDR3 DNA reads TGCAGCGTTGGTAAGGGGGATAATTCACCCCTCCACTTT. This translates into CSVGKGDNSPLHF. Complete variable domain (other parts from reference TRBV29-1 and TRBJ1-6): SAVISQKPSRDICQRGTSLTIQCQVDSQVTMMFWYRQQPGQSLTLIATANQGSEATYESGFVIDKFPISRPNLTFSTLTVSNMSPEDSSIYLCSVGKGDNSPLHFGNGTRLTVT.

This clonotype has only a few counts. The gene calls are TRBV10-3 and TRBJ2-5; TRBD1 matches 9 bases. Looked up from germline, CDR1 is ENHRY and CDR2 is SYGVKD. With V trimmed by 2 bases and J by 5 bases, 3 bases remained unmatched. The length of the CDR3 is 14 residues. As DNA, the CDR3 is TGTGCCATCAGTGAGCGAGGACAGGGGGAGACCCAGTACTTC. This translates into CAISERGQGETQYF.

In this sample, this clonotype turned up a few times. The chain has TRBV29-1 and TRBJ2-1; 11 positions agree with TRBD2. V dropped 8 bases and J dropped 6; count of bases not matched to a gene: 6. CDR3 length: 13 amino acids. Looked up from germline, CDR1 is SQVTM and CDR2 is ANQGSEA. The CDR3 loop reads CSSTSGRFNEQFF. For the CDR3, the DNA is TGCAGCAGCACTAGCGGGAGATTCAATGAGCAGTTCTTC.

Only a few counts were recorded for this clonotype. The gene calls are TRBV20-1 and TRBJ1-5, with 7 nucleotides matching TRBD1. This CDR3 is built from 15 residues. V shed 0 bases and J 4 bases; nucleotides not matched to a gene: 6. Looked up from germline, CDR1 is DFQATT and CDR2 is SNEGSKA (reference sequence). The chain's CDR3 is CSARDYGTANQPQHF. The CDR3 DNA is TGCAGTGCTAGAGATTACGGGACAGCGAATCAGCCCCAGCATTTT.